This T cell receptor (beta chain) emerged from a study of T cell responses to AZD1222 COVID-19 vaccine. In regard to this clone: The antigen remains undetermined.

The study's findings and limits: Nearly half of spike-specific TCRs reportedly target unmutated variant regions. Possibly, clonal diversity was underestimated; donors were largely white British and included more females. Across the whole spike, CD4 TCRs peaked at regions 160-218 and 743-854. Repertoire samples came only from after the peak T cell response.

Trimming left V 4 bases short and J 1 base short, with 15 bases between. This CDR3 spans 15 amino acids. Germline V gene data show CDR1 as SGHDT and CDR2 as YYEEEE. Assay used: immunoSEQ multiplex PCR; TCRdb lists only in-frame clones, some missing. The sample has 100,000 to 110,000 clones; roughly 90% are singletons. This sample comprised peripheral blood, obtained on day 0 of AZD1222 vaccination. The TCR sequence derives from an adult in good health. The V gene is TRBV5-6, the J gene TRBJ2-7; possible D gene TRBD1, 5 bases. The CDR3 DNA is TGTGCCAGCAGCCCCTTCGTGACAGTTTCCTACGAGCAGTACTTC. Protein sequence: CASSPFVTVSYEQYF. Filled out from reference TRBV5-6 and TRBJ2-7, the complete variable domain reads DAGVTQSPTHLIKTRGQQVTLRCSPKSGHDTVSWYQQALGQGPQFIFQYYEEEERQRGNFPDRFSGHQFPNYSSELNVNALLLGDSALYLCASSPFVTVSYEQYFGPGTRLTVT.